This T cell receptor (beta chain) was sequenced in a study of identical twins (dated by TCRdb to between 2015 and 2016). In terms of the full investigation: To test whether fetal clonotypes persist, the study used deep sequencing on TCR alpha and beta repertoires from monozygotic twins, unrelated adults of various ages, and cord blood. To rule out contamination, replicate twin experiments were performed at different times with different library preparation protocols.

The library was generated by 5' RACE. Sequencing was carried out with an Illumina HiSeq 2000. A universal primer binding site was introduced by template switching, and a unique molecular identifier was present in the final cDNA, enabling accurate counting of TCR cDNA molecules. First-strand cDNA for TCR alpha and beta chains was synthesized from specific primers in the conserved constant-segment region. To control for contamination, every cDNA library was double barcoded, receiving both a SMART-Mk sample barcode and Illumina barcodes. TruSeq adapter sequences along with Illumina sample barcodes were introduced in two successive PCR steps. Sequencing of the TCR alpha and beta cDNA libraries was done on the Illumina HiSeq platform using custom primers. The published analysis was carried out like this. MiGEC processed the raw reads to extract unique molecular identifiers, while MiXCR was used to determine the CDR3 positions. Recombination models were inferred per individual with the repgenHMM and IGoR tools using an EM algorithm. Shared clonotypes were analyzed with the tcR package in R, and sharing was normalized by the product of cloneset sizes. Out-of-frame nonproductive sequences were analyzed to study raw recombination free of thymic and clonal selection effects. The public reads were run again by TCRdb, first through fastp at Q25 and then through MiXCR, and only productive beta chains were kept. Each entry is one CDR3 protein sequence, shown with its most common DNA and genes. For this entry, the V and J calls and clone size follow TCRdb and not the study's own pipeline. Across this sample there are about 340,000 distinct CDR3 sequences, with 9% to 15% seen only once. The ten largest clones capture roughly 7.8% of the sample.

The paper's findings and limits, for the study overall: Because the same donors could not be followed over many years, conclusions were based on cross-sectional statistical analysis. Compared with coincidental sharing between unrelated individuals, an excess of low generation-probability sequences was observed among out-of-frame TCR alpha sequences shared between twins. The excess sharing between twins in beta out-of-frame sequences was weaker because fewer shared sequences reduced the signal-to-noise ratio. Out-of-frame TCR alpha sharing in monozygotic twins was systematically underestimated by recombination models, whereas sharing between unrelated individuals was in agreement with the recombination models. Invariant T cells such as MAIT and iNKT could partly confound zero-insertion analyses, although diverse VJ usage argued against such confounding for most clonotypes. Abundant cord blood beta clonotypes carried fewer insertions; young adult naive repertoires showed a weaker similar trend, while memory repertoires showed none.

Here V drops 5 bases and J drops 5 bases, and the junction holds 9 bases not matched to any gene. The CDR3 sequence holds 16 residues, the cysteine and phenylalanine included. Only the CDR3 portion is preserved as DNA: 48 bases, with reading frame beginning at the first base. The germline V gene yields MDHEN for CDR1 and SYDVKM for CDR2. Every donor in the study was a healthy Caucasian. The twin cohort comprised three pairs of female monozygotic twins, all aged roughly 18 to 30 years. Positive isolation kits from Invitrogen were used to isolate CD4+ and CD8+ T cell populations. Notes on this clonotype: Its antigen target is currently unknown. The input lacks base qualities; no much larger clone sits a single base away.

These data also featured in a second study, about yellow fever vaccine responses in identical twins. Per that second paper: According to the authors, the vaccine-induced T cell response in identical twins seemed to be partly convergent and partly specific to each individual. The study precisely tracked vaccine-responding T cell clones in identical twins.

The chain employs TRBV28 and TRBJ2-1, and 10 bases in between align with TRBD2. The TCR comes from a young woman in good health. Sequences were obtained from CD8+ T cells sorted from blood. The CDR3 loop reads CASSPRGLAFHNEQFF. The nucleotide sequence is given as TGTGCCAGCAGTCCACGGGGACTAGCGTTTCACAATGAGCAGTTCTTC. The full variable domain, completed from the reference TRBV28 and TRBJ2-1 proteins outside the CDR3, reads DVKVTQSSRYLVKRTGEKVFLECVQDMDHENMFWYRQDPGLGLRLIYFSYDVKMKEKGDIPEGYSVSREKKERFSLILESASTNQTSMYLCASSPRGLAFHNEQFFGPGTRLTVL.